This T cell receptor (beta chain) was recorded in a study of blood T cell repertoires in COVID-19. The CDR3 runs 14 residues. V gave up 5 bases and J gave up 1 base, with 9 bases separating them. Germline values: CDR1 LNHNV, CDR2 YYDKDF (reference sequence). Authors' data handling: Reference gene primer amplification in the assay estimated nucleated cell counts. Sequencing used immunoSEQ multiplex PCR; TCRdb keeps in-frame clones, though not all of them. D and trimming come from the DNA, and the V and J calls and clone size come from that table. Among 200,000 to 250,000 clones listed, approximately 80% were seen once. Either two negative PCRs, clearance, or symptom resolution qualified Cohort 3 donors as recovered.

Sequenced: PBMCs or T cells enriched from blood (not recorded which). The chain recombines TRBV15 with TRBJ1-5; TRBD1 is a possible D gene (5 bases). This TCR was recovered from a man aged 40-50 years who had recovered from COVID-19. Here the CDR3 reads CATSLHRSNQPQHF. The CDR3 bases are TGTGCCACCAGCCTCCACAGGAGCAATCAGCCCCAGCATTTT.